Below are 26 T cell receptor beta chains sequenced from a single sample in a study of untreated major depressive disorder. No cognate antigen is known for these TCRs. Clones were read by immunoSEQ multiplex PCR, and TCRdb kept only the in-frame ones, dropping some. The sample carries 10,000 to 15,000 clones, around 90% recorded once. Overall study results and limits: CD4+ T cells from depressed patients used TRBV05-01 (Vbeta 5.1) more often than controls.

Sequencing was performed on CD4+ T cells from PBMCs. The receptors originated from a man aged 30 to 45 with major depressive disorder.

The chain recombines TRBV20-1 with TRBJ1-6; D not certain. The CDR3 spans 11 residues. Germline loops: CDR1 DFQATT, CDR2 SNEGSKA (reference sequence). The CDR3 DNA reads TGCAGGTGGGAGTTGGATTCACCCCTCCACTTT. Translated: CRWELDSPLHF.

This chain links TRBV7-3 with TRBJ2-1; D not certain. V lost 1 base, J lost 9 bases, and 10 bases lay in between. Per germline, CDR1 SGHTA and CDR2 FQGTGA. The CDR3 runs 13 residues. The CDR3 region is CASSLKGESEQFF. Written as DNA, the CDR3 is TGTGCCAGCAGCTTAAAAGGAGAGAGTGAGCAGTTCTTC.

This clone was found once. V gene TRBV5-4 combines with J gene TRBJ2-5; D may be TRBD2 (6 bases). The CDR3 consists of 13 residues. V lost 1 base and J 4 bases, leaving 8 bases between the germline ends. The germline gives CDR1 SGHNT, CDR2 YYREEE (reference sequence). The DNA for the CDR3 is TGTGCCAGCAGCTTGCCAGCGGGAGAGACCCAGTACTTC. This sequence encodes CASSLPAGETQYF.

This clone appeared once. The J gene is TRBJ1-6, the V gene TRBV2, with TRBD1 identical over 10 bases. The CDR3 length is 16 residues. From germline, CDR1 is SNHLY and CDR2 FYNNEI. Trimming took 4 bases from V and 6 from J; bases not matched to a gene: 6. This chain's CDR3 is CASSGDRGWSNSPLHF. CDR3 nucleotide sequence: TGTGCCAGCAGTGGGGACAGGGGTTGGAGTAATTCACCCCTCCACTTT.

This clone was observed once. The chain employs TRBV30 and TRBJ2-7; D is possibly TRBD2 (5 bases). Per the germline V gene, CDR1 is GTSNPN and CDR2 is SVGIG (reference sequence). V was shortened by 2 bases and J by 2 bases, with 7 bases between the two germline ends. The CDR3 spans 12 residues. CDR3 sequence reads: CAWSRGPYEQYF. The CDR3 nucleotides are TGTGCCTGGAGTAGAGGGCCCTACGAGCAGTACTTC. Based on the CDR3 plus reference TRBV30 and TRBJ2-7, the full variable domain is SQTIHQWPATLVQPVGSPLSLECTVEGTSNPNLYWYRQAAGRGLQLLFYSVGIGQISSEVPQNLSASRPQDRQFILSSKKLLLSDSGFYLCAWSRGPYEQYFGPGTRLTVT.

J is TRBJ1-1 and V is TRBV28; a weak D match, TRBD1 (6 bases). V lost 4 bases and J 11 bases, leaving 14 bases between the germline ends. Germline CDR1 is MDHEN and CDR2 is SYDVKM. This CDR3 is 12 amino acids long. The CDR3 nucleotides are TGTGCCAGCAGTTACCGGGGGCCGCGGGCTTTCTTT. It yields the protein CASSYRGPRAFF.

This chain connects TRBV18 to TRBJ1-6; D uncertain. This CDR3 comprises 14 residues. The germline V gene encodes CDR1 KGHSH and CDR2 LQKENI. With 6 bases removed from V and 9 bases from J, the gap between germline ends came to 15 bases. The CDR3 nucleotides read TGTGCCAGCTCCCCCGCGGACCGTAGTTCACCCCTCCACTTT. It translates to CASSPADRSSPLHF. The full variable domain, with the rest looked up from reference TRBV18 and TRBJ1-6, is NAGVMQNPRHLVRRRGQEARLRCSPMKGHSHVYWYRQLPEEGLKFMVYLQKENIIDESGMPKERFSAEFPKEGPSILRIQQVVRGDSAAYFCASSPADRSSPLHFGNGTRLTVT.

The rearrangement joins TRBV30 to TRBJ1-6, with no clear D. The germline V gene has CDR1 GTSNPN and CDR2 SVGIG (reference sequence). The CDR3 covers 13 residues. The ends were cut back, 0 bases at V and 8 bases at J, with 8 bases in the middle. Here the CDR3 DNA reads TGTGCCTGGAGTGTAACAGTAGATTCACCCCTCCACTTT. It translates to CAWSVTVDSPLHF.

The chain uses TRBV7-8 and TRBJ1-2; D remains ambiguous. The germline gives CDR1 SGHVS, CDR2 FQNEAQ. This CDR3 is built from 14 residues. Between the trimmed V and J ends, which lost 5 bases and 4 bases, there was a span of 14 bases. For the CDR3, the DNA is TGTGCCAGCAGCCCCCAGACCGGATCCTATGGCTACACCTTC. Translated, it gives CASSPQTGSYGYTF.

This chain links TRBV5-4 with TRBJ1-3, with 7 bases identical to TRBD1. The CDR3 consists of 17 residues. The ends lost 0 bases at V and 0 bases at J; junction bases unmatched: 6. Germline V lookup: CDR1 SGHNT, CDR2 YYREEE (reference sequence). The CDR3 DNA sequence: TGTGCCAGCAGCTTGGGGGGCAGGGGGAGCTCTGGAAACACCATATATTTT. Translation: CASSLGGRGSSGNTIYF.

This rearrangement joins TRBV7-9 to TRBJ2-2; no definite D call. The V gene's germline CDR1 is SEHNR and CDR2 FQNEAQ (reference sequence). The length of the CDR3 is 15 residues. Trimming took 5 bases from V and 5 from J, leaving 15 bases between them. CDR3 protein: CASSPVFVGTGELFF. The CDR3, as DNA: TGTGCCAGCAGCCCCGTCTTCGTCGGGACCGGGGAGCTGTTTTTT.

The V call is TRBV30, the J call TRBJ2-1, with D unresolved. Deletions cut 2 bases from V and 0 bases from J, with 17 bases between. This CDR3 has 17 amino acids. Germline CDR1 GTSNPN, CDR2 SVGIG (reference sequence). CDR3 amino acids: CAWSPYLSWSSYNEQFF. As DNA, the CDR3 is TGTGCCTGGAGTCCATACCTTAGCTGGAGCTCCTACAATGAGCAGTTCTTC.

The V and J genes are TRBV5-1 and TRBJ2-2, with D possibly being TRBD2 (6 bases). The CDR3 has 16 residues. Germline loops: CDR1 SGHRS, CDR2 YFSETQ. Trimming pared 4 bases from V and 5 bases from J, leaving 18 bases between. The CDR3 DNA sequence: TGCGCCAGCAGCCCCGGGGGTCGAGGGAGTACCGGGGAGCTGTTTTTT. This codes for CASSPGGRGSTGELFF.

The gene calls are TRBV7-2 and TRBJ1-2; D not certain. The CDR3 extends over 14 amino acids. Germline V lookup: CDR1 SGHTA, CDR2 FQGNSA. The V end lost 7 bases, the J end lost 0 bases, and 12 bases lay between the germline ends. The chain's CDR3 is CASIPALANYGYTF. Written as DNA, the CDR3 is TGTGCCAGCATCCCCGCGCTGGCTAACTATGGCTACACCTTC.

The chain recombines TRBV7-9 with TRBJ2-2, with a weak D call TRBD2 (6 bases). Germline V gene lookup returns CDR1 SEHNR and CDR2 FQNEAQ (reference sequence). The CDR3 is 16 residues long. The V end was cut by 1 base, the J end by 3 bases, with 12 bases between. The CDR3 DNA is TGTGCCAGCAGCTTAGTCGTGGGCGGGGACACCGGGGAGCTGTTTTTT. The encoded protein is CASSLVVGGDTGELFF.

The chain employs TRBV11-2 and TRBJ1-6, with unresolved D. This CDR3 region has 13 residues. From germline, CDR1 is SGHAT and CDR2 FQNNGV. Deletions cut 5 bases from V and 4 bases from J, with 6 bases between. The CDR3 is CASSTSYNSPLHF. Written as DNA, the CDR3 is TGTGCCAGCAGCACATCTTATAATTCACCCCTCCACTTT. Full variable domain (rest looked up from reference TRBV11-2 and TRBJ1-6): EAGVAQSPRYKIIEKRQSVAFWCNPISGHATLYWYQQILGQGPKLLIQFQNNGVVDDSQLPKDRFSAERLKGVDSTLKIQPAKLEDSAVYLCASSTSYNSPLHFGNGTRLTVT.

The chain combines TRBV30 with TRBJ2-3, with D hard to call. The CDR3 covers 14 residues. V was clipped by 2 bases and J by 0 bases, with 9 bases between them. The germline gives CDR1 GTSNPN, CDR2 SVGIG (reference sequence). CDR3: CAWSFSFSTDTQYF. CDR3 in DNA: TGTGCCTGGAGTTTCAGTTTTAGCACAGATACGCAGTATTTT.

The rearrangement joins TRBV19 to TRBJ2-2, with 9 bases aligning to TRBD2. The CDR3 length is 16 residues. Germline V gene lookup returns CDR1 LNHDA and CDR2 SQIVND (reference sequence). Trimming took 9 bases from V and 4 from J; bases not matched to a gene: 12. The CDR3 sequence: CASLRGSGGITGELFF. The DNA for the CDR3 is TGTGCCAGCTTGCGGGGTAGCGGGGGAATCACCGGGGAGCTGTTTTTT.

The rearrangement joins TRBV6-1 to TRBJ2-7; D might be TRBD2 (6 bases). This CDR3 has 16 amino acids. Germline CDR1 is MNHNS and CDR2 is SASEGT. V was shortened by 0 bases and J by 2 bases, with 14 bases between the two germline ends. CDR3 sequence (DNA): TGTGCCAGCAGTGAAGCGGCGGGGAAGAGGACCTACGAGCAGTACTTC. Translated, it gives CASSEAAGKRTYEQYF.

The chain combines TRBV2 with TRBJ1-1; D uncertain. CDR3 size: 11 residues. V lost 7 bases and J lost 8, with 11 bases in between. Germline loops: CDR1 SNHLY, CDR2 FYNNEI. The CDR3 coding sequence is TGTGCCAGCACCTTACAAGCGGAAGCTTTCTTT. Protein product: CASTLQAEAFF. The full variable domain, its missing parts supplied by reference TRBV2 and TRBJ1-1, is EPEVTQTPSHQVTQMGQEVILRCVPISNHLYFYWYRQILGQKVEFLVSFYNNEISEKSEIFDDQFSVERPDGSNFTLKIRSTKLEDSAMYFCASTLQAEAFFGQGTRLTVV.

CDR3 in DNA: TGCGCCAGCAGTGATCGGCAGGGAGGAGAGCAGTACTTC. Its protein is CASSDRQGGEQYF. The chain carries TRBV10-1 and TRBJ2-7; tentatively, D is TRBD2 (6 bases). The CDR3 length is 13 residues. Trimming shortened V by 3 bases and J by 7 bases, and 13 bases separated the two germline ends. The germline CDR1 and CDR2 sequences are WNHNN and SYGVQD (reference sequence).

This chain joins TRBV7-8 and TRBJ2-7; D possibly corresponds to TRBD1 (6 bases). The CDR3 is 15 residues long. CDR1 SGHVS and CDR2 FQNEAQ come from the germline V gene. Trimming removed 1 base from V and 2 bases from J, with 12 bases in between. CDR3 nucleotides: TGTGCCAGCAGCTTAGGGGGGCCGACTCCCTACGAGCAGTACTTC. Its protein product is CASSLGGPTPYEQYF.

This clone was seen a handful of times. V and J are TRBV15 and TRBJ2-7, with TRBD2 matching over 7 bases. The CDR3 extends over 16 amino acids. The ends lost 3 bases at V and 0 bases at J; junction bases unmatched: 8. Germline CDR1 LNHNV, CDR2 YYDKDF (reference sequence). The CDR3 DNA reads TGTGCCACCAGCAGCTTTGGGAGGGGATTCTCCTACGAGCAGTACTTC. This sequence encodes CATSSFGRGFSYEQYF.

The chain joins TRBV5-4 to TRBJ1-6; D unclear. Trimming stripped 4 bases from V and 6 bases from J, with 14 bases between. The CDR3 consists of 15 residues. The germline gives CDR1 SGHNT, CDR2 YYREEE (reference sequence). For the CDR3, the DNA is TGTGCCAGCAGCCCCGGGCAGAACGTTAATTCACCCCTCCACTTT. Its protein product is CASSPGQNVNSPLHF. The full variable domain, in which reference TRBV5-4 and TRBJ1-6 provide the parts outside the CDR3, is ETGVTQSPTHLIKTRGQQVTLRCSSQSGHNTVSWYQQALGQGPQFIFQYYREEENGRGNFPPRFSGLQFPNYSSELNVNALELDDSALYLCASSPGQNVNSPLHFGNGTRLTVT.

This chain connects TRBV2 to TRBJ2-5, with TRBD1 matching over 10 bases. Germline trimming cut 11 bases from V and 7 bases from J; bases unmatched to any gene: 10. The CDR3 has 13 amino acids. Germline CDR1 is SNHLY and CDR2 is FYNNEI. The CDR3 loop reads CAGQGQGRGTQYF. The CDR3, as DNA: TGTGCCGGCCAGGGACAGGGGCGCGGGACCCAGTACTTC.

The chain has TRBV6-1 and TRBJ2-7; D call uncertain. Trimming took off 2 bases at V and 8 bases at J, with 7 bases between the two ends. There are 11 residues in the CDR3. Germline V CDR1 and CDR2: MNHNS, SASEGT. For the CDR3, the DNA is TGTGCCAGCAGTGAACAGGTCCAGCAGTACTTC. It specifies CASSEQVQQYF.